This paragraph covers one T cell receptor beta chain sequence. Its antigen is undetermined. Described treatment: approximately 10-day PBMC culture with coronavirus spike peptide pools or control peptides (ViraFEST assay). This sample was taken from a study of vaccination and CD4 T cells after COVID-19. About the research overall: Two-dose vaccination with either BNT162b2 or mRNA-1273 was given to participants. Cells received overlapping spike peptides from SARS-CoV-2, HCoV-NL63, HCoV-OC43 and HCoV-229E as stimulation.

Scientists ran DNA taken from cultured CD4+ T cells through the Oncomine TCR Beta short-read assay for sequencing. It was from cultured CD4+ T cells that genomic DNA was extracted. TCRdb independently ran MiXCR on the PCR reads; one entry per CDR3 protein. Among 16,000 or so distinct CDR3 sequences listed, less than 60% were seen once. Study-level results: Researchers report that 304 of 307 vaccine-specific clones in convalescent patients proved spike mono-reactive.

This CDR3 spans 16 amino acids. Trimming shortened V by 1 base and J by 4 bases, and 16 bases separated the two germline ends. Germline-derived CDR1 and CDR2 are SGHTA and FQGNSA. Sequencing input: CD4+ T cells from blood, cultured in vitro. This chain links TRBV7-2 with TRBJ1-1, with D tentatively TRBD1 (5 bases). This receptor was identified in a human donor who had recovered from COVID-19. CDR3 protein: CASSLVAGGASTEAFF. The CDR3 nucleotides read TGTGCCAGCAGCTTAGTTGCGGGGGGAGCAAGCACTGAAGCTTTCTTT. The full variable domain, rest sourced from reference TRBV7-2 and TRBJ1-1, is GAGVSQSPSNKVTEKGKDVELRCDPISGHTALYWYRQSLGQGLEFLIYFQGNSAPDKSGLPSDRFSAERTGGSVSTLTIQRTQQEDSAVYLCASSLVAGGASTEAFFGQGTRLTVV.